One T cell receptor beta chain is described in this entry. Method: immunoSEQ multiplex PCR; TCRdb's copy keeps in-frame clones and lacks some. The sample yields some 460,000 clones, roughly nine tenths seen once. These data belong to a study of blood T cell repertoires in COVID-19. Study at large: From the United States, Italy and Spain came samples of acute and convalescent COVID-19.

V lost 2 bases, J lost 4 bases, and 4 bases stayed unmatched. The CDR3 is 15 residues long. CDR1 and CDR2 (germline): KGHDR, SFDVKD. Specimen: PBMCs or T cells enriched from blood (not recorded which). The clonotype originates from a young woman who had recovered from COVID-19. The V call is TRBV24-1, the J call TRBJ2-1, with 7 nucleotides matching TRBD1. The DNA for the CDR3 is TGTGCCACCAGTGATTCCACAGGGGCTTACAATGAGCAGTTCTTC. It specifies CATSDSTGAYNEQFF.